A selection of T cell receptor beta chains follows, all from one sample in a study of CD8 T cells in Susac syndrome. Each CDR3 protein gets one entry after TCRdb re-called the immunoSEQ multiplex PCR reads with MiXCR. The table has 140,000 or so distinct CDR3 sequences, 85% to 95% seen once. The sample was CD4+ T cells from PBMCs. Receptors originate from a human donor with multiple sclerosis. Both conserved end residues are trimmed from each CDR3.

>TRBV20-1
SARARLASKTPLYEQY
>TRBV12-3/TRBV12-4
ASSLAGTGASGYT
>TRBV21-1
ASSFRQKVDYEQY
>TRBV28
ASSETAKGLAGNYEQY
>TRBV12-3/TRBV12-4
ASSPQTVQGTEAF
>TRBV7-2
ASSRRPGEETQY
>TRBV5-1
ASSGGQAASSYNEQF
>TRBV3-1
ASSQPRHGDRAGSEQY
>TRBV10-3
AITGLAGGDQQETQY
>TRBV5-6
ASSLVGSGREKLF
>TRBV12-5
ASGLDESQQY
>TRBV19
ASSKAGATYEQY
>TRBV28
ASSRGGNQPQH
>TRBV7-9
ASSSGAGDYGYT
>TRBV3-1
ASSQGNTEAF
>TRBV20-1
SAQMRLGGNEQF
>TRBV29-1
SVLAGDMGGWSYGYT
>TRBV5-1
ASSIGTSGRAEETQY
>TRBV13
ASSLTSGRALEQY
>TRBV6-6
ASAKRDRGDYGYT
>TRBV29-1
SVQGDTEQY
>TRBV9
ASSVTGGNTQY
>TRBV5-1
ASSSHRETQY
>TRBV2
ASSDWGLVVYEQY
>TRBV24-1
ATSDPGTAGRGYT
>TRBV5-4
ATSGTGLGYGYT
>TRBV15
ATSGGGGFGQGHEKLF
>TRBV12-3/TRBV12-4
ASRPGQGTYEQY
>TRBV12-3/TRBV12-4
ASSPRAKETQY
>TRBV2
ASRRTGELF
>TRBV29-1
SVGEAGGTQY
>TRBV3-1
ASSQEITGAEAF
>TRBV9
ASSVEAGYNSPLH
>TRBV7-2
ASSFRQGGEKLF
>TRBV3-1
ASSRQGAGTEAF
>TRBV12-3/TRBV12-4
ASSPGLAGSYEQY
>TRBV29-1
SVGEQGSTDTQY
>TRBV18
ASSPTGQGLREQY
>TRBV2
ASSETGQGAAEAF
>TRBV9
ASSVASGVKSPLH
>TRBV7-9
ASTTRDADTQY
>TRBV5-1
ASSLGSGPDTQY
>TRBV28
ASSLLANTEAF
>TRBV18
ASSPKGDQY
>TRBV24-1
ATSDLPSTSGLTNEQF
>TRBV24-1
ATSGTGGSETQY
>TRBV5-1
ASRLGTTDTQY
>TRBV3-1
ASSQDRIRELF